This TCR beta chain was sequenced for a study of T cell repertoires in cytomegalovirus infection. As for the study in general: Based on public TCR beta signatures, there were indications of CMV infection and of a matching HLA type. Regarding the study as a whole: The study found HLA-C-restricted CMV-specific TCR beta clonotypes dominating the ex vivo response.

TCRdb re-analysed the reads in MiXCR, keeping a single row per CDR3 protein. The top ten hold around 13% of the sample, which has hundreds of thousands of distinct CDR3 sequences, roughly 31% seen once. This clonotype showed up just a few times. Its specificity is unknown. The source of this sequence is a human donor in good health (CMV status not recorded). Some clones in this sample may be carry-over from other donors' samples. Sequences were obtained from PBMCs.

The DNA of the CDR3 is TGCGCCAGCAGCTCTCTAGACAGGCCGAGCTCCTACGAGCAGTACTTC. Its translation is CASSSLDRPSSYEQYF. The chain couples TRBV5-1 to TRBJ2-7, with a possible D match to TRBD1 (6 bases). Looked up from germline, CDR1 is SGHRS and CDR2 is YFSETQ. The CDR3 sequence is 16 residues long. Trimming left V 3 bases short and J 0 bases short, with 16 bases between. The entire variable domain, with the rest obtained from reference TRBV5-1 and TRBJ2-7, is as follows: KAGVTQTPRYLIKTRGQQVTLSCSPISGHRSVSWYQQTPGQGLQFLFEYFSETQRNKGNFPGRFSGRQFSNSRSEMNVSTLELGDSALYLCASSSLDRPSSYEQYFGPGTRLTVT.